This T cell receptor beta chain was profiled in a study of tumor-infiltrating lymphocytes in oesophageal squamous cell carcinoma. Via MiXCR, TCRdb re-called the PCR reads, giving one row per CDR3 protein. This table holds around 14,000 distinct CDR3 sequences, about 56% found once. This CDR3 is built from 14 residues. Germline loops: CDR1 SGHVS, CDR2 FNYEAQ. Trimming shortened V by 5 bases and J by 5 bases, and 15 bases separated the two germline ends. The sequencing input was esophageal tumor tissue. This clonotype was obtained from a male donor with esophageal squamous cell carcinoma. The chain uses TRBV7-6 and TRBJ2-5; a possible D gene is TRBD2 (5 bases). This chain's CDR3 is CASSAGLRRETQYF. The CDR3 DNA sequence: TGTGCCAGCAGCGCAGGACTCCGAAGGGAGACCCAGTACTTC.